This T cell receptor (beta chain) was observed in a study of metastatic and nonmetastatic thyroid tumors. Study summary: The comparison covered peripheral blood and tumor or nodule tissue in malignant and benign thyroid patients.

This clone showed up just a few times. MiXCR reprocessed the PCR reads for TCRdb. The sample has about 38,000 clones, less than 50% seen once. Until they underwent thyroid surgery, no patient had received any treatment. The sequence was obtained from a male donor with papillary thyroid cancer or a benign thyroid nodule (not recorded which). Some clones in this sample may be carry-over from other donors' samples. Sequencing was done on a sample of tumor tissue.

The CDR3 here is CAWSVTGGSGNTIYF. CDR3 DNA sequence: TGTGCCTGGAGTGTGACAGGGGGCTCCGGAAACACCATATATTTT. The V gene is TRBV30, the J gene TRBJ1-3, with 10 positions matching TRBD1. The V segment lost 0 bases and the J segment 4 bases; nucleotides outside the gene matches: 3. The CDR3 extends over 15 amino acids. The V gene's germline CDR1 is GTSNPN and CDR2 SVGIG (reference sequence).